The 9 T cell receptor beta chains listed next were all sequenced from one sample in a study of response to subunit inactivated influenza vaccine (dated by TCRdb to about 2018). Library preparation was by RT-PCR. Sequencing used an Illumina HiSeq 2500. TCRdb took the public reads, trimmed them with fastp at Q25, ran MiXCR for clone calling and kept in-frame beta chains. All rows with the same CDR3 protein become a single entry with the most common DNA and genes. For this sample there are almost 250,000 distinct CDR3 sequences; more than 9% appear just once. The ten largest clonotypes hold more than 7% of the sample. The source material was non-naive T cells sorted from PBMCs, sampled 14 days before vaccination. The cell subset or site label for this specimen denotes: memory T cell fraction. The receptors derive from a man aged 45 to 65 who received an inactivated influenza vaccine. Donor details come from another sample of the same person, matched by shared clones.

The V call is TRBV9, the J call TRBJ2-3; 7 bases match TRBD2. The CDR3 runs to 15 residues. V was pared by 0 bases and J by 2 bases, with 3 bases of the junction left unmatched. Germline CDR1 SGDLS, CDR2 YYNGEE. CDR3 residues: CASSVGGDYTDTQYF. For the CDR3, the DNA is TGTGCCAGCAGCGTAGGGGGGGACTACACAGATACGCAGTATTTT.

This chain connects TRBV20-1 to TRBJ2-4; D may be TRBD1 or TRBD2 (5 bases each). The CDR3 is 16 residues long. Germline V gene lookup returns CDR1 DFQATT and CDR2 SNEGSKA (reference sequence). V was cut by 6 bases and J by 0 bases, with 18 bases left in between. CDR3 protein: CSAVWGSSKAKNIQYF. The CDR3 nucleotides are TGCAGTGCCGTATGGGGGAGCTCCAAAGCCAAAAACATTCAGTACTTC.

This clonotype was seen many times. The V gene is TRBV5-1, the J gene TRBJ1-1; a weak D match, TRBD1 (6 bases). This CDR3 is built from 16 residues. In germline, CDR1 is SGHRS, CDR2 YFSETQ. Trimming cost V 4 bases and J 5 bases, with 21 bases left between them. CDR3 in amino acids: CASSAPWGGSGTEAFF. The CDR3 DNA sequence: TGCGCCAGCAGCGCGCCCTGGGGGGGCTCGGGGACTGAAGCTTTCTTT.

This clonotype was picked up a small number of times. The genes are TRBV29-1 and TRBJ2-4, with D possibly matching TRBD2 (5 bases). The V end lost 6 bases, the J end lost 3 bases, and 15 bases lay between the germline ends. The CDR3 is 14 amino acids. The germline CDR1 and CDR2 sequences are SQVTM and ANQGSEA. The CDR3 DNA reads as TGCAGCGTCCGGGAACCTCTTCGCAAAAACATTCAGTACTTC. Protein product: CSVREPLRKNIQYF.

This chain uses TRBV5-1 with TRBJ2-7, with TRBD1 matching 8 bases. V shed 5 bases, J shed 5 bases, and the junction held 3 bases outside the gene matches. This CDR3 has 12 residues. Germline-derived CDR1 and CDR2 are SGHRS and YFSETQ. CDR3 nucleotides: TGCGCCAGCAGGGCAGGGGGCGACGAGCAGTACTTC. It codes for CASRAGGDEQYF.

This clonotype has just a few counts. The chain combines TRBV20-1 with TRBJ2-1; 8 bases match TRBD2. V shed 4 bases, J shed 6 bases, and the junction held 11 bases outside the gene matches. Germline V gene data show CDR1 as DFQATT and CDR2 as SNEGSKA (reference sequence). This CDR3 region has 15 residues. Here the CDR3 DNA reads TGCAGTGCTACTGCCGGTAGCGGGACTCTCAATGAGCAGTTCTTC. This codes for CSATAGSGTLNEQFF.

With regard to this clonotype: A read error may account for a junction end that differs from germline. This chain links TRBV20-1 with TRBJ2-5, with D perhaps matching TRBD1 or TRBD2 (5 bases each). Germline CDR1 and CDR2: DFQATT and SNEGSKA (reference sequence). The CDR3 is 18 residues long. The CDR3 loop is CSARGSAGHGRSVKTQYF. The CDR3 DNA is TGCAGTGCCAGAGGGTCGGCAGGGCACGGACGGTCGGTTAAGACCCAGTACTTC.

This chain joins TRBV11-2 and TRBJ2-5, with 7 bases matching TRBD1. Germline CDR1 and CDR2: SGHAT and FQNNGV. The V and J ends lost 5 bases and 5 bases, in that order; junction bases with no gene match: 11. The CDR3 is made up of 15 amino acids. The CDR3 reads CASSPSPTGKETQYF. The CDR3 coding sequence is TGTGCCAGCAGCCCCTCCCCGACAGGGAAGGAGACCCAGTACTTC.

The chain has TRBV6-4 and TRBJ1-1, with 10 bases matching TRBD1. The CDR3 is 16 residues long. Germline trimming cut 6 bases from V and 2 bases from J; bases unmatched to any gene: 9. From germline, CDR1 is MRHNA and CDR2 SNTAGT. CDR3 in amino acids: CASRPYGQGGNTEAFF. CDR3 nucleotides: TGTGCCAGCAGGCCATACGGACAGGGGGGAAACACTGAAGCTTTCTTT.